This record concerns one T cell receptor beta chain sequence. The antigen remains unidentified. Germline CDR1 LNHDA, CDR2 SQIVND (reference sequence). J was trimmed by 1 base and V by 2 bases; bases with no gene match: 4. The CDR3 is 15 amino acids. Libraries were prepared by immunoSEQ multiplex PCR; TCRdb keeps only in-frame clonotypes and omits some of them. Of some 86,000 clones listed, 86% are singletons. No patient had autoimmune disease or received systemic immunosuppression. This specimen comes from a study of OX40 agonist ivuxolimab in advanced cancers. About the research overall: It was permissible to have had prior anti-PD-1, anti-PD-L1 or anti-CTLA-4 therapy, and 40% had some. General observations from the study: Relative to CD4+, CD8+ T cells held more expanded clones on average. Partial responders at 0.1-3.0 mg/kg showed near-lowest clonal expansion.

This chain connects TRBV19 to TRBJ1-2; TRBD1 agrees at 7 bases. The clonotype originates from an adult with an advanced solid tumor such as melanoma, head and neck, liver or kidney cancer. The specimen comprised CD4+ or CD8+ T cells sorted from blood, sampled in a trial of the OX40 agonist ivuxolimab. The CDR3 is CASSITGAGNYGYTF. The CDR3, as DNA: TGTGCCAGTAGTATAACAGGGGCCGGTAACTATGGCTACACCTTC.